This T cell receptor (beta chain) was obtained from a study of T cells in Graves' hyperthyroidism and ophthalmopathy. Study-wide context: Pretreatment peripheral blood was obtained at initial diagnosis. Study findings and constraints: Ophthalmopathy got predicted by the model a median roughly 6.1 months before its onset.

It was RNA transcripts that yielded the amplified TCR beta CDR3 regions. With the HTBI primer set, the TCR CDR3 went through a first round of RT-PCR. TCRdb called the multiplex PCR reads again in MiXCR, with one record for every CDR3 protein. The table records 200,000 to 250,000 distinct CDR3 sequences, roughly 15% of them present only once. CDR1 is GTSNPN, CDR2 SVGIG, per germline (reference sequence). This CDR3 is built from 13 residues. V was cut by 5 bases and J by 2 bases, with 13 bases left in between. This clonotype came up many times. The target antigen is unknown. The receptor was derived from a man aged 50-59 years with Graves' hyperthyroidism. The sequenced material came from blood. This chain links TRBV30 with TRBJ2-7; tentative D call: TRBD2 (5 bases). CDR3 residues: CAWDPRDTYEQYF. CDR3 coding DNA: TGTGCCTGGGACCCCCGGGATACCTACGAGCAGTACTTC. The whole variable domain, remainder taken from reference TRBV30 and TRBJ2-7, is SQTIHQWPATLVQPVGSPLSLECTVEGTSNPNLYWYRQAAGRGLQLLFYSVGIGQISSEVPQNLSASRPQDRQFILSSKKLLLSDSGFYLCAWDPRDTYEQYFGPGTRLTVT.